This is a list of T cell receptor beta chains from one sample in a study of OX40 agonist ivuxolimab in advanced cancers. The repertoire was sequenced with immunoSEQ multiplex PCR; TCRdb's copy has only in-frame clones and lacks some. The sample has 75,000 to 95,000 clones, around 89% seen once. The sequenced sample was CD4+ or CD8+ T cells sorted from blood, obtained in a trial of the OX40 agonist ivuxolimab. The receptors stem from an adult with an advanced solid tumor such as melanoma, head and neck, liver or kidney cancer. Both conserved end residues are part of each CDR3. D genes are given only for firm matches. Size values are once, few and many counts, or a class for expanded clones, and some rows have none.

CDR3 DNA,CDR3 protein,J gene,clone size,V gene,D gene
TGCGCCAGCAGCTTAGGGGATACTGGAAACACCATATATTTT,CASSLGDTGNTIYF,TRBJ1-3,-,TRBV5-1,-
TGTGCCAGCAGCTTAACTAGCTTCAATGAGCAGTTCTTC,CASSLTSFNEQFF,TRBJ2-1,-,TRBV7-9,-
TGTGCCGTAGGGGTTTACGAGCAGTACTTC,CAVGVYEQYF,TRBJ2-7,-,TRBV6-5,-
TGTGCCAGCAGCTTCGACAGGGAAGATACGCAGTATTTT,CASSFDREDTQYF,TRBJ2-3,-,TRBV7-3,TRBD1
TGCGCCAGCAGCTTAGGGCGGGCCTCTGGGGAGCAGTACTTC,CASSLGRASGEQYF,TRBJ2-7,-,TRBV5-1,-
TGTGCCAGCAGTCCCTGGACTAGCGAATTGAGCGAGCAGTACTTC,CASSPWTSELSEQYF,TRBJ2-7,-,TRBV27,TRBD2
TGTGCCACCAGCGGAGACAGGGGATGGGGAGAAAAACTGTTTTTT,CATSGDRGWGEKLFF,TRBJ1-4,-,TRBV15,TRBD1
TGTGCCAGCAGCCCCCAAGTCTCGGGGATTGCTACAGATACGCAGTATTTT,CASSPQVSGIATDTQYF,TRBJ2-3,-,TRBV7-6,-
TGCAGCGTTGTTGGGGGGAGTTATGAAAAACTGTTTTTT,CSVVGGSYEKLFF,TRBJ1-4,-,TRBV29-1,-
TGTGCCAGCAGCAAACGACAGGGAGACACTGAAGCTTTCTTT,CASSKRQGDTEAFF,TRBJ1-1,-,TRBV21-1,-
TGTGCCAGTAGTACCCCAGGGTTATTGGGCTACACCTTC,CASSTPGLLGYTF,TRBJ1-2,-,TRBV19,-
TGTGCCAGCAGTTTAGAGTATTCGGGTCAGCCCCAGCATTTT,CASSLEYSGQPQHF,TRBJ1-5,-,TRBV6-5,-
TGTGCCAGCAGCTTGGTTAACTATGGCTACACCTTC,CASSLVNYGYTF,TRBJ1-2,-,TRBV7-2,-
TGTGCCAGCAGTCCGACTAGCGGGAGCCACAATGAGCAGTTCTTC,CASSPTSGSHNEQFF,TRBJ2-1,-,TRBV28,TRBD2
TGCGCCCCTTGGGGACAGGCTAACACTGAAGCTTTCTTT,CAPWGQANTEAFF,TRBJ1-1,-,TRBV10-1,TRBD1
TGCGCCAGCAGCGTACAGGGTTTGGACACTGAAGCTTTCTTT,CASSVQGLDTEAFF,TRBJ1-1,-,TRBV5-1,-
TGTGCCAGCAGCCGAGGGATAGTGGGCACAGATACGCAGTATTTT,CASSRGIVGTDTQYF,TRBJ2-3,-,TRBV9,-
TGTGCCAGCAAAACTTCCCGGGGGGCAGCTCCTTCCTACGAGCAGTACTTC,CASKTSRGAAPSYEQYF,TRBJ2-7,few,TRBV27,-
TGTGCCAGCAGCTTTATCAGGAATGAAAAACTGTTTTTT,CASSFIRNEKLFF,TRBJ1-4,-,TRBV5-6,-
TGTGCCAGCAATCCACAGGTGTCCGGCTACACCTTC,CASNPQVSGYTF,TRBJ1-2,few,TRBV2,-
TGTGCCAGCAGTTTATGGGGACAGGGTTATGGCTACACCTTC,CASSLWGQGYGYTF,TRBJ1-2,-,TRBV28,TRBD1
TGTGCCAGCAGTTACTCGATGGGGACCCAGTACTTC,CASSYSMGTQYF,TRBJ2-5,-,TRBV6-5,-
TGTGCCAGCAGCCCCTCCCACGGGACTCCCACCTACGAGCAGTACTTC,CASSPSHGTPTYEQYF,TRBJ2-7,-,TRBV7-9,-
TGTGCCACCAGCAGAGTTCTAGCGCCCTACAATGAGCAGTTCTTC,CATSRVLAPYNEQFF,TRBJ2-1,-,TRBV15,-
TGCGCCAGCAGCCAAGGAGGGAGAGGGCGTACTGGGGCCAACGTCCTGACTTTC,CASSQGGRGRTGANVLTF,TRBJ2-6,few,TRBV4-1,-
TGTGCCAGTAGTAATCCGGTACCAACTAATGAAAAACTGTTTTTT,CASSNPVPTNEKLFF,TRBJ1-4,few,TRBV19,-
TGTGCCAGCAGTGAAGCAGGCTATGGCTACACCTTC,CASSEAGYGYTF,TRBJ1-2,once,TRBV6-1,-
TGCGCCAGCAGCTTTGGACTTGGCAACACCCAAGAGACCCAGTACTTC,CASSFGLGNTQETQYF,TRBJ2-5,-,TRBV5-1,-
TGTGCCAGCAGCCTCTCAGAGAACACTGAAGCTTTCTTT,CASSLSENTEAFF,TRBJ1-1,-,TRBV7-6,-
TGCAGCGTTGAAGATGGGGGACGAAACTACGAGCAGTACTTC,CSVEDGGRNYEQYF,TRBJ2-7,-,TRBV29-1,-
TGTGCCAGCAGTGAAAGACTAGCTGCCTACAATGAGCAGTTCTTC,CASSERLAAYNEQFF,TRBJ2-1,once,TRBV2,TRBD2
TGTGCCAGCAGCAAAGCTGAAAGAGGGGTCACAACTAATGAAAAACTGTTTTTT,CASSKAERGVTTNEKLFF,TRBJ1-4,-,TRBV21-1,-
TGCGCCAGCAGCCAAAGAACATGGAGCTCTGGAAACACCATATATTTT,CASSQRTWSSGNTIYF,TRBJ1-3,-,TRBV4-1,-
TGCGCCAGCCATCGGGGATTGGCGGGGGGGCCTAGTGAGCAGTTCTTC,CASHRGLAGGPSEQFF,TRBJ2-1,-,TRBV4-1,TRBD2
TGTGCCAGCAGTTACGGGGGCAATCAGCCCCAGCATTTT,CASSYGGNQPQHF,TRBJ1-5,-,TRBV6-6,-
TGCGCCAGCGACAGGACAGGGCGAGATACGCAGTATTTT,CASDRTGRDTQYF,TRBJ2-3,-,TRBV5-1,TRBD1
TGCGCCAGCAGCCTGGGGACTAGCGGGGGGGCAGAGACCCAGTACTTC,CASSLGTSGGAETQYF,TRBJ2-5,-,TRBV5-1,TRBD2
TGTGCCATCAGTGTTGGCGGGGGGGCCGTTGAGCAGTTCTTC,CAISVGGGAVEQFF,TRBJ2-1,few,TRBV10-3,TRBD2
TGTGCCAGCAGCGTAGAACCCTCGATCTGGACTGAAGCTTTCTTT,CASSVEPSIWTEAFF,TRBJ1-1,-,TRBV9,-
TGTGCCAGCAGCGCTCAACAGGGGATCTATGGCTACACCTTC,CASSAQQGIYGYTF,TRBJ1-2,once,TRBV7-9,TRBD1
TGCGCCAGCAGCTTGGGCTGGGCAGAAGAGACCCAGTACTTC,CASSLGWAEETQYF,TRBJ2-5,-,TRBV5-1,-
TGTGCCAGCAGCTTCGGGCCGTACGAGCAGTACTTC,CASSFGPYEQYF,TRBJ2-7,-,TRBV11-2,-
TGTGCCAGCAGCTTAGCGGCTAACTATGGCTACACCTTC,CASSLAANYGYTF,TRBJ1-2,-,TRBV7-9,-
TGTGCCAGTAGTATAGTCTGGGGGGATGAGCAGTTCTTC,CASSIVWGDEQFF,TRBJ2-1,-,TRBV19,-
TGTGCCAGCTTCCCCGGGGGCAGGTCCTACGAGCAGTACTTC,CASFPGGRSYEQYF,TRBJ2-7,-,TRBV28,-
TGCAGTGCCCTCCGCACAGATACGCAGTATTTT,CSALRTDTQYF,TRBJ2-3,-,TRBV20-1,-
TGCGCCAGCAGCCCTTCGATCTTCGACGTAGACTATGGCTACACCTTC,CASSPSIFDVDYGYTF,TRBJ1-2,-,TRBV5-1,-
TGCAGCGTCGGACCCCCGGGGTTAGATACGCAGTATTTT,CSVGPPGLDTQYF,TRBJ2-3,once,TRBV29-1,-
TGCGCCAGACCACCGCGAATCTCCCTCTCCTACAATGAGCAGTTCTTC,CARPPRISLSYNEQFF,TRBJ2-1,-,TRBV10-2,-
TGTGCCAGCAGCCGGCAACCTGGGACAATCATCTCCTACGAGCAGTACTTC,CASSRQPGTIISYEQYF,TRBJ2-7,-,TRBV5-6,-
TGTGCCAGCAGTCCCGGGACAGGGGCGAGGGAAAAACTGTTTTTT,CASSPGTGAREKLFF,TRBJ1-4,-,TRBV7-9,TRBD1
TGTGCCAGCAGCCCTCAGGGGCTCAGCACAGATACGCAGTATTTT,CASSPQGLSTDTQYF,TRBJ2-3,-,TRBV7-6,-
TGCAGCGCGGGGTCTCAGAATTTCTATGGCTACACCTTC,CSAGSQNFYGYTF,TRBJ1-2,-,TRBV29-1,-
TGTGCCAGCTCACCCGGGACAGGCAATCAGCCCCAGCATTTT,CASSPGTGNQPQHF,TRBJ1-5,-,TRBV18,TRBD1